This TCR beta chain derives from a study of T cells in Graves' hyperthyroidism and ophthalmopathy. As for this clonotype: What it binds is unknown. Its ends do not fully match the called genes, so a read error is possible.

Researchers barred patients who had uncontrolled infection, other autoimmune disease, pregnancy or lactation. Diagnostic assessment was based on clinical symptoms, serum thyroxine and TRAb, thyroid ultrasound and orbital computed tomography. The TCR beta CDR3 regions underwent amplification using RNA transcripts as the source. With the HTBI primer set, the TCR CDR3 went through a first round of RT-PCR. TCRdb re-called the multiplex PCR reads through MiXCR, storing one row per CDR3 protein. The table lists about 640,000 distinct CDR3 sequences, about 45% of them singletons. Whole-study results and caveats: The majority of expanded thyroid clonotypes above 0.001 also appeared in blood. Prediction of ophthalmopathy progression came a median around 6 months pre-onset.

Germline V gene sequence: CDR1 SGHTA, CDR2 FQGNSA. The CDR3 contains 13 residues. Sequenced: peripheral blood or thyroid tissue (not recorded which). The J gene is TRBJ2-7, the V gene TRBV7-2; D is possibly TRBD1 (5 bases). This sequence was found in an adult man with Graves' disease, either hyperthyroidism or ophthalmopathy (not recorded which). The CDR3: CASSRQGSHEQYF. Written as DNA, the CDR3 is TGTGCCAGCAGTCGCCAGGGCTCCCACGAGCAGTACTTC.